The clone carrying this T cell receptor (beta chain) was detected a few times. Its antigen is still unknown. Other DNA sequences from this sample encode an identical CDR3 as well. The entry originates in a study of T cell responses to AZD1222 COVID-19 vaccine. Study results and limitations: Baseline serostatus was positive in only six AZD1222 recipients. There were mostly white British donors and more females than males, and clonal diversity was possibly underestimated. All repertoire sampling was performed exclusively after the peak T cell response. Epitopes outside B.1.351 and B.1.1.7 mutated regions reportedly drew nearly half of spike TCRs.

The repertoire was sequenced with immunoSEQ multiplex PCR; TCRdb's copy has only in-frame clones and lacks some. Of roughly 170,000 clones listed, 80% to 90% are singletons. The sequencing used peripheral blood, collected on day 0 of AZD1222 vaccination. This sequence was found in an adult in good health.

The CDR3 reads CASSPTGGVDEQYF. For the CDR3, the DNA is TGTGCCAGCTCACCTACAGGGGGCGTCGACGAGCAGTACTTC. V gene TRBV18 combines with J gene TRBJ2-7; 9 bases map to TRBD1. The germline CDR1 and CDR2 sequences are KGHSH and LQKENI. The CDR3 spans 14 residues. V lost 3 bases, J lost 5 bases, and 5 bases stayed unmatched.